One sample yielded the 4 T cell receptor beta chains listed below, sequenced in a study of shared clonotypes between healthy human individuals. Sequencing used immunoSEQ multiplex PCR; TCRdb keeps in-frame clones, though not all of them. The profile shows about 490,000 clones, about 72% of them singletons. Sample: PBMCs. The receptors originated from a woman aged 40-49 years in good health. Some clones in this sample may be carry-over from other donors' samples.

V is TRBV30 and J is TRBJ1-3; D ambiguous. CDR3 length: 14 amino acids. Germline loops: CDR1 GTSNPN, CDR2 SVGIG (reference sequence). V was cut by 2 bases and J by 0 bases, with 8 bases left in between. This chain's CDR3 is CAWSWEISGNTIYF. The CDR3, as DNA: TGTGCCTGGAGTTGGGAGATCTCTGGAAACACCATATATTTT.

The chain employs TRBV4-3 and TRBJ2-2, with TRBD2 as a possible D gene (7 bases). The germline V gene has CDR1 LGHNA and CDR2 YSLEER. Deletions cut 3 bases from V and 1 base from J, with 18 bases between. The CDR3 extends over 18 amino acids. CDR3 sequence reads: CASSHRGRLAVNTGELFF. The CDR3 nucleotides are TGCGCCAGCAGCCACAGGGGTAGGCTAGCGGTGAACACCGGGGAGCTGTTTTTT.

The chain recombines TRBV5-1 with TRBJ1-2; a weak D match, TRBD1 (6 bases). The CDR3 runs 14 residues. The germline V gene encodes CDR1 SGHRS and CDR2 YFSETQ. The V end was cut by 4 bases, the J end by 8 bases, with 18 bases between. DNA for the CDR3: TGCGCCAGCAGCCCGGGACATGCCCAGGACGGCTACACCTTC. Its translation is CASSPGHAQDGYTF.

The chain carries TRBV18 and TRBJ2-7, with unresolved D. Trimming cost V 2 bases and J 7 bases, with 18 bases left between them. CDR3 length equals 15 residues. CDR1 is KGHSH, CDR2 LQKENI, per germline. In DNA, the CDR3 is TGTGCCAGCTCACCAGTGGTGGGCACCGCTACGGAGCAGTACTTC. It encodes CASSPVVGTATEQYF.